A selection of T cell receptor beta chains follows, all from one sample in a study of identical twins. TCRdb re-called the 5' RACE reads through MiXCR, storing one row per CDR3 protein. This table holds 1.5 million to 2 million distinct CDR3 sequences, around 33% found once. The sequenced sample was cord blood. Every receptor here comes from a newborn girl in good health. CDR3s include the opening cysteine and the closing phenylalanine or tryptophan. A D gene is named only where the DNA matches it firmly. Size is omitted from some rows. Given values are once, few, many or a class for expanded clones.

TRBV20-1	TRBJ1-6	.	.	CSARPGPHNSPLHF	TGCAGTGCTAGACCGGGACCGCATAATTCACCCCTCCACTTT
TRBV7-2	TRBJ2-2	.	.	CASSLAFGVSTGELFF	TGTGCCAGCAGCTTAGCTTTTGGGGTTTCCACCGGGGAGCTGTTTTTT
TRBV10-3	TRBJ2-7	TRBD1	many	CAILSGGEQYF	TGTGCCATCCTTTCAGGGGGCGAGCAGTACTTC
TRBV25-1	TRBJ1-5	TRBD1	.	CASTWDSQPQHF	TGTGCCAGCACCTGGGACAGTCAGCCCCAGCATTTT
TRBV10-3	TRBJ2-7	TRBD2	.	CAISGGTSANEQYF	TGTGCCATCAGTGGGGGGACTAGCGCCAATGAGCAGTACTTC
TRBV20-1	TRBJ2-3	.	.	CSARGGEIGTQYF	TGCAGTGCTAGAGGCGGAGAGATAGGGACGCAGTATTTT
TRBV4-1	TRBJ2-5	.	.	CASSRVPTETQYF	TGCGCCAGCAGCCGAGTTCCTACGGAGACCCAGTACTTC
TRBV20-1	TRBJ2-1	TRBD1	.	CSSPSQGAVYNEQFF	TGCAGCTCTCCCTCGCAGGGGGCGGTTTACAATGAGCAGTTCTTC
TRBV7-9	TRBJ2-1	TRBD2	.	CASSFLRTSSYNEQFF	TGTGCCAGCAGCTTCTTAAGGACTAGCTCCTACAATGAGCAGTTCTTC
TRBV10-3	TRBJ1-2	.	many	CAISEPGTNGYTF	TGTGCCATCAGTGAGCCGGGGACAAATGGCTACACCTTC
TRBV4-2	TRBJ1-5	.	many	CASSQVGQPQHF	TGTGCCAGCAGCCAAGTGGGTCAGCCCCAGCATTTT
TRBV7-2	TRBJ2-7	TRBD2	few	CASSLASMGGGYEQYF	TGTGCCAGCAGCTTAGCCTCTATGGGGGGAGGGTACGAGCAGTACTTC
TRBV29-1	TRBJ2-2	TRBD2	.	CSVGRRGGNTGELFF	TGCAGCGTTGGAAGGCGGGGGGGGAACACCGGGGAGCTGTTTTTT
TRBV20-1	TRBJ2-3	TRBD2	.	CSAGLAVPGDTQYF	TGCAGTGCTGGACTAGCGGTTCCTGGGGATACGCAGTATTTT
TRBV7-9	TRBJ2-1	.	.	CASSLKRILAPSYNEQFF	TGTGCCAGCAGCTTAAAGCGGATACTAGCTCCCTCCTACAATGAGCAGTTCTTC
TRBV10-1	TRBJ2-2	.	.	CASSGYGELFF	TGCGCCAGCAGTGGTTACGGGGAGCTGTTTTTT